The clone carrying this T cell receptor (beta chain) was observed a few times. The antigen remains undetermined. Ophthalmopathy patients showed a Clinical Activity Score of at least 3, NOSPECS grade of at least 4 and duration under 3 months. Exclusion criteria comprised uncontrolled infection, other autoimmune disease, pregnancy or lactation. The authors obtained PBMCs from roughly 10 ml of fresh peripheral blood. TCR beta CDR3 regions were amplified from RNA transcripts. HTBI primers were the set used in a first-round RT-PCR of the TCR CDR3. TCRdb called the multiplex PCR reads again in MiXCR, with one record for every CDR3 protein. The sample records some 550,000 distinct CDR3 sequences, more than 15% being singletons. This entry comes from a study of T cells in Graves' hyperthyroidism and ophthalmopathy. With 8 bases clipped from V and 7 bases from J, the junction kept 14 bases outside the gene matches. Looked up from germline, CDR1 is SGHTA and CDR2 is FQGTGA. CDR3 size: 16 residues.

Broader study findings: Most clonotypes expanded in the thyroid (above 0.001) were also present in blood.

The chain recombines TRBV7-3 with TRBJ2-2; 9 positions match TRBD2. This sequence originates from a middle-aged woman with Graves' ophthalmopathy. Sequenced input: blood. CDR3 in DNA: TGTGCCAGCCACCCCGGGGCGGGAGGGCCCGTCGGGGAGCTGTTTTTT. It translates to CASHPGAGGPVGELFF.